One T cell receptor (beta chain) is described in this entry. This clonotype has a count of ten or more. The antigen it recognizes is unknown. No base quality information exists; no much larger clone differs at one position. Donors were a few dozen systemically healthy Caucasian individuals from Russia aged roughly 6 to 90 years. Each donor gave approximately 10 milliliters of peripheral blood, collected into EDTA-treated Vacutainer tubes. Ficoll-Paque density-gradient centrifugation was used to isolate PBMCs, with at least 7 million obtained per sample. Trizol reagent was used to extract total RNA from the PBMCs, yielding at least 5 micrograms per sample. The percentages of naive CD45RAhigh/CD27high T cells were determined by flow cytometry on a PBMC aliquot from every donor. This entry belongs to a study of blood T cells in healthy people across ages (dated by TCRdb to about 2015). About the study as a whole: In model experiments, template switching captured roughly one uniquely barcoded TCR beta cDNA molecule for every two T cells. Age-related changes in TCR beta repertoire diversity were measured in the study by deep sequencing normalized with unique cDNA molecular identifiers. To avoid experimental bias, donors of different ages were spread randomly across the sequencing lanes. For two donors (one aged 18 to 30 and one aged 80 or older), the study analyzed two additional independent replicas of 1 million unique cDNA reads from the same blood draw. Four age groups were formed from the donors: young (average 16 years), middle-aged (just under 40), aged (around 62) and long-lived (more than 75).

What the authors observed across the whole study: As age increased, observed TCR beta diversity per million T cells dropped in a roughly linear way, and a significant reduction was already evident by age 40. Because profiling used bulk unsorted PBMCs, naive and antigen-experienced compartments could not be compared conclusively. Total diversity estimates from one million sequenced T cells were considered lower bounds and underestimates. Observed TCR beta diversity correlated strongly with the percentage of naive T cells measured by flow cytometry. Compared with the aged group, more naive CD4+ T cells, fewer expanded clones and increased TCR diversity were shown by the long-lived group, suggesting age selection. Because donor CMV infection status was unknown, age-related changes in expanded clonotypes were potentially confounded.

The library was produced with 5' RACE. This sample was sequenced with an Illumina HiSeq 2500. A second PCR of roughly 6 to 11 cycles was performed with a sample-barcoded 5' primer and a J-beta primer mix. A unique molecular identifier was introduced onto each TCR beta cDNA molecule by a template-switch 5' adaptor carrying 12 random nucleotides. Each sample yielded at least 2.5 million CDR3-containing paired-end reads. First-strand cDNA was synthesized from all RNA with the Mint cDNA synthesis kit, primed by a TRBC-specific oligonucleotide. After uracil-DNA glycosylase treatment, a first 18-cycle PCR used universal primers M1SS and BC2_uni_R on all cDNA. As for the original processing: For normalization, 1 million high-quality reads were randomly selected from each sample, with every read carrying a distinct molecular identifier. Instead of being binned into consensus sequences, reads that shared molecular identifiers were thrown out. MiTCR, run with a Q25 quality threshold and the strictest error-elimination algorithm, handled CDR3 identification, clonotype clustering and error correction. Lower-bound total TCR beta diversity was estimated with a nonparametric unseen species model using Euler transformation. TCRdb took the public reads, trimmed them with fastp at Q25, ran MiXCR for clone calling and kept in-frame beta chains. Rows are unified per CDR3 protein, each entry keeping the most common DNA and genes. TCRdb, rather than the study authors, made the V and J calls. Across this sample there are about 1.6 million distinct CDR3 sequences, with roughly 32% seen only once. Roughly 12% of the sample goes to the ten largest clones.

Material for sequencing was blood. The TCR originated in a woman aged 25 to 39 in good health.

The CDR3 region: CASSLGHGYTF. At the DNA level, the sequence is TGTGCCAGCAGCTTGGGCCATGGCTACACCTTC. The rearranged chain carries TRBV13 and TRBJ1-2; the D gene cannot be named for sure. Including the terminal cysteine and phenylalanine, the CDR3 comprises 11 residues. The read is trimmed to its CDR3 DNA, 33 bases read in frame from base 1. CDR1 and CDR2 were assigned from the germline V gene (reference sequence) as PRHDT and FYEKMQ. Trimming costs V 3 bases and J 6 bases, and their ends lie 5 bases apart.